The 32 T cell receptor beta chains given below trace back to one sample, sequenced in a study of blood T cell repertoires in COVID-19. Clones were sequenced by immunoSEQ multiplex PCR, and TCRdb holds only the in-frame ones, with some missing. The sample carries about 20,000 clones, around 87% recorded once. The sequenced material came from peripheral blood. Every receptor here comes from a human donor in a cohort sampled during active COVID-19.

The chain employs TRBV5-6 and TRBJ1-1, with D perhaps TRBD1 (5 bases). Germline V gives CDR1 SGHDT, CDR2 YYEEEE. The CDR3 has 17 residues. The ends were cut back, 4 bases at V and 4 bases at J, with 23 bases in the middle. The CDR3 loop is CASSSWGWRGGSTEAFF. The CDR3 DNA follows: TGTGCCAGCAGCAGCTGGGGGTGGAGGGGAGGGAGCACTGAAGCTTTCTTT.

The V call is TRBV5-5, the J call TRBJ1-1; the match to TRBD1 covers 7 bases. The CDR3 has 14 amino acids. Germline-derived CDR1 and CDR2 are SGHKS and YYEKEE (reference sequence). V lost 4 bases to trimming and J lost 2 bases; unmatched junction nucleotides: 5. The CDR3 loop is CASSPRTGNTEAFF. In DNA, the CDR3 is TGTGCCAGCAGCCCCCGGACAGGAAACACTGAAGCTTTCTTT.

The DNA for the CDR3 is TGTGCCAGCAGCTTCAATCCCGGGACTGGGACCTACGAGCAGTACTTC. It specifies CASSFNPGTGTYEQYF. This rearrangement joins TRBV11-2 to TRBJ2-7; weak D call: TRBD2 (6 bases). The germline CDR1 and CDR2 sequences are SGHAT and FQNNGV. The V gene lost 3 bases and the J gene lost 2 bases, with 17 bases spanning the gap. The CDR3 has 16 residues. Supplemented by reference TRBV11-2 and TRBJ2-7, the full variable domain reads EAGVAQSPRYKIIEKRQSVAFWCNPISGHATLYWYQQILGQGPKLLIQFQNNGVVDDSQLPKDRFSAERLKGVDSTLKIQPAKLEDSAVYLCASSFNPGTGTYEQYFGPGTRLTVT.

The V and J genes are TRBV9 and TRBJ2-3, with a possible D match to TRBD2 (6 bases). Germline CDR1 SGDLS, CDR2 YYNGEE. The CDR3 has 15 amino acids. V was trimmed by 0 bases and J by 2 bases, leaving 10 bases between them. This CDR3 is CASSVGAGFTDTQYF. The CDR3 bases are TGTGCCAGCAGCGTAGGGGCGGGATTCACAGATACGCAGTATTTT.

The J gene is TRBJ2-3, the V gene TRBV7-6, with 8 bases fitting TRBD2. CDR1 is SGHVS, CDR2 FNYEAQ, per germline. CDR3 length: 16 residues. Germline trimming cut 0 bases from V and 3 bases from J; bases unmatched to any gene: 5. The CDR3 nucleotides are TGTGCCAGCAGCTTAGCGTGGACTAGCAGAACAGATACGCAGTATTTT. Protein: CASSLAWTSRTDTQYF.

The chain uses TRBV7-2 and TRBJ2-2, with D unclear. The germline V gene encodes CDR1 SGHTA and CDR2 FQGNSA. This CDR3 spans 13 amino acids. V lost 5 bases, J lost 4 bases, and 8 bases lay in between. For the CDR3, the DNA is TGTGCCAGCAGCCCCGGCGGCACCGGGGAGCTGTTTTTT. Amino acid sequence: CASSPGGTGELFF.

This chain links TRBV28 with TRBJ1-6; 12 positions agree with TRBD1. Germline CDR1 and CDR2: MDHEN and SYDVKM. The CDR3 runs to 17 residues. Losses at the gene ends were 7 bases for V and 0 bases for J; bases not matched to a gene: 4. CDR3 region: CASTGTGGFSYNSPLHF. CDR3 coding DNA: TGTGCCAGCACCGGGACAGGGGGCTTCTCCTATAATTCACCCCTCCACTTT.

The J gene is TRBJ1-5, the V gene TRBV27, with D possibly matching TRBD1 (5 bases). Germline CDR1 MNHEY, CDR2 SMNVEV (reference sequence). CDR3 length equals 14 residues. Trimming pared 4 bases from V and 6 bases from J, leaving 13 bases between. The CDR3 sequence is CASSWADRGQPQHF. The CDR3 DNA sequence: TGTGCCAGCAGTTGGGCGGATAGGGGTCAGCCCCAGCATTTT.

CDR3 coding DNA: TGCAGCGTTGACGAGGGAAGTGGCTACACCTTC. It encodes CSVDEGSGYTF. This sequence joins TRBV29-1 and TRBJ1-2; unclear D gene. Deletions cut 3 bases from V and 7 bases from J, with 9 bases between. The CDR3 is 11 residues long. Per germline, CDR1 SQVTM and CDR2 ANQGSEA.

V usage is TRBV5-8 and J usage is TRBJ2-5, with a weak D call TRBD2 (5 bases). Germline V CDR1 and CDR2: SGHTS, YDEGEE. V was clipped by 3 bases and J by 7 bases, with 22 bases between them. The length of the CDR3 is 16 residues. DNA for the CDR3: TGTGCCAGCAGCTCAACACCAGGACTGGGATATGGGACCCAGTACTTC. It codes for CASSSTPGLGYGTQYF. Complete variable domain (other parts from reference TRBV5-8 and TRBJ2-5): EAGVTQSPTHLIKTRGQQATLRCSPISGHTSVYWYQQALGLGLQFLLWYDEGEERNRGNFPPRFSGRQFPNYSSELNVNALELEDSALYLCASSSTPGLGYGTQYFGPGTRLLVL.

The CDR3 DNA reads TGTGCCAGCAGTGAAAGAAGGACAGGGGGACAGCCCCAGCATTTT. The encoded protein is CASSERRTGGQPQHF. The V gene is TRBV6-1, the J gene TRBJ1-5; 10 positions agree with TRBD1. CDR1 MNHNS and CDR2 SASEGT come from the germline V gene. V shed 2 bases, J shed 7 bases, and the junction held 5 bases outside the gene matches. The CDR3 length is 15 residues.

The V gene is TRBV19, the J gene TRBJ1-5; unclear D gene. Germline V gene lookup returns CDR1 LNHDA and CDR2 SQIVND (reference sequence). The CDR3 loop spans 16 amino acids. V was clipped by 3 bases and J by 0 bases, with 12 bases between them. The CDR3 DNA follows: TGTGCCAGTAGTATTACTTTAGTCTATAGCAATCAGCCCCAGCATTTT. The encoded protein is CASSITLVYSNQPQHF. Supplemented by reference TRBV19 and TRBJ1-5, the full variable domain reads DGGITQSPKYLFRKEGQNVTLSCEQNLNHDAMYWYRQDPGQGLRLIYYSQIVNDFQKGDIAEGYSVSREKKESFPLTVTSAQKNPTAFYLCASSITLVYSNQPQHFGDGTRLSIL.

V usage is TRBV6-5 and J usage is TRBJ1-5; D is ambiguous. CDR3 length: 15 residues. Germline V gene sequence: CDR1 MNHEY, CDR2 SVGAGI. Trimming left V 7 bases short and J 2 bases short, with 15 bases between. The CDR3 DNA sequence: TGTGCCAGCAATTCCGCCGGGAACGGCAATCAGCCCCAGCATTTT. Translating gives CASNSAGNGNQPQHF.

This chain uses TRBV27 with TRBJ2-6, with 7 nucleotides matching TRBD1. Germline CDR1 reads MNHEY; CDR2 reads SMNVEV (reference sequence). The CDR3 sequence is 18 residues long. Trimming at V came to 5 bases and at J to 0 bases, leaving 10 bases not matched to a gene. The CDR3 is CASSGWTGLFSGANVLTF. CDR3 DNA: TGTGCCAGCAGTGGGTGGACAGGACTGTTCTCTGGGGCCAACGTCCTGACTTTC.

The rearrangement joins TRBV7-5 to TRBJ2-3; TRBD1, the table's D call, was not compared with the DNA. TRBV7-5 is a known pseudogene. The CDR3 contains 17 residues. CDR3 in amino acids: CVRSLSSQGLSTDTQYF. The DNA for the CDR3 is TGTGTCAGAAGCTTAAGTAGTCAGGGCCTGAGCACAGATACGCAGTATTTT.

The rearrangement links TRBV19 to TRBJ2-3; perhaps TRBD2 as D (5 bases). Germline V gives CDR1 LNHDA, CDR2 SQIVND (reference sequence). This CDR3 contains 14 residues. Trimming removed 5 bases from V and 1 base from J, with 10 bases in between. CDR3 coding DNA: TGTGCCAGTAGTGACGGACTCGGCACAGATACGCAGTATTTT. Translation: CASSDGLGTDTQYF.

V gene TRBV25-1 combines with J gene TRBJ1-6; 7 positions match TRBD1. Germline V lookup: CDR1 MGHDK, CDR2 SYGVNS. CDR3 length: 15 amino acids. J lost 7 bases, V lost 8 bases, and 11 bases had no gene match. The CDR3 here is CASGARARGNSPLHF. DNA for the CDR3: TGTGCCAGCGGTGCCCGGGCCAGGGGGAATTCACCCCTCCACTTT.

V is TRBV5-1 and J is TRBJ2-1, with 12 bases aligning to TRBD2. Germline V CDR1 and CDR2: SGHRS, YFSETQ. The V segment lost 4 bases and the J segment 3 bases; nucleotides outside the gene matches: 8. CDR3 length: 17 amino acids. The CDR3 region is CASSRGLAGTNYNEQFF. The CDR3 bases are TGCGCCAGCAGCCGTGGACTAGCGGGAACGAACTACAATGAGCAGTTCTTC.

V and J are TRBV6-2 or TRBV6-3 and TRBJ2-7, with 11 bases aligning to TRBD1. Germline loops: CDR1 MNHEY, CDR2 SVGEGT. The CDR3 runs 21 residues. With 2 bases clipped from V and 3 bases from J, the junction kept 21 bases outside the gene matches. The CDR3 sequence: CASSYNPPGTGGPATNYEQYF. The CDR3 coding sequence is TGTGCCAGCAGTTACAACCCCCCCGGGACAGGGGGTCCTGCTACCAACTACGAGCAGTACTTC.

The chain uses TRBV6-1 and TRBJ1-1; D call uncertain. The CDR3 length is 13 residues. Looked up from germline, CDR1 is MNHNS and CDR2 is SASEGT. V lost 2 bases and J lost 1, with 5 bases in between. The CDR3 reads CASSERENTEAFF. The CDR3 coding sequence is TGTGCCAGCAGTGAACGGGAGAACACTGAAGCTTTCTTT.

The CDR3 protein is CASSIQGAGGNIQYF. The CDR3, as DNA: TGTGCCAGCAGCATACAGGGGGCGGGAGGAAACATTCAGTACTTC. The chain has TRBV7-2 and TRBJ2-4, with D possibly being TRBD1 (9 bases). Trimming pared 5 bases from V and 6 bases from J, leaving 17 bases between. The CDR3 runs to 15 residues. Germline assignment: CDR1 SGHTA and CDR2 FQGNSA.

In this sample, this clone turned up a few times. This sequence joins TRBV30 and TRBJ2-2; TRBD2 aligns across 12 bases. The germline gives CDR1 GTSNPN, CDR2 SVGIG (reference sequence). The ends lost 1 base at V and 5 bases at J; junction bases unmatched: 5. The CDR3 spans 16 residues. The chain's CDR3 is CAWSGWLAGGTGELFF. CDR3 in DNA: TGTGCCTGGAGTGGTTGGCTAGCGGGAGGGACCGGGGAGCTGTTTTTT.

The chain carries TRBV6-5 and TRBJ2-2; D is ambiguous. CDR3 length: 14 residues. V was trimmed by 1 base and J by 1 base, leaving 4 bases between them. The germline V gene encodes CDR1 MNHEY and CDR2 SVGAGI. For the CDR3, the DNA is TGTGCCAGCAGTTACTGGCTGAACACCGGGGAGCTGTTTTTT. It encodes CASSYWLNTGELFF.

The chain uses TRBV2 and TRBJ2-2, with 11 bases lining up with TRBD2. After removal of 4 bases from V and 7 bases from J, the junction contained 5 bases not matched to a gene. The CDR3 sequence is 15 residues long. The germline V gene encodes CDR1 SNHLY and CDR2 FYNNEI. CDR3 amino acids: CASSGGSGRGGELFF. In DNA form, the CDR3 reads TGTGCCAGCAGTGGCGGTAGCGGGAGGGGCGGGGAGCTGTTTTTT.

This clone was counted once. This chain joins TRBV10-2 and TRBJ1-2; unclear D gene. Germline-derived CDR1 and CDR2 are WSHSY and SAAADI. V lost 5 bases to trimming and J lost 1 base, with 11 bases between them. The CDR3 has 14 amino acids. In DNA form, the CDR3 reads TGCGCCAGCAGTATACAGACCTATAACTATGGCTACACCTTC. Translation gives CASSIQTYNYGYTF.

V usage is TRBV19 and J usage is TRBJ2-6; possible D gene TRBD2, 5 bases. Germline CDR1 LNHDA, CDR2 SQIVND (reference sequence). The CDR3 sequence is 17 residues long. Trimming took 3 bases from V and 0 from J, leaving 12 bases between them. The CDR3 DNA sequence: TGTGCCAGTAGTATTTCTGGACTCGGCTCTGGGGCCAACGTCCTGACTTTC. Its protein is CASSISGLGSGANVLTF. The variable domain in full, with the rest retrieved from reference TRBV19 and TRBJ2-6, is DGGITQSPKYLFRKEGQNVTLSCEQNLNHDAMYWYRQDPGQGLRLIYYSQIVNDFQKGDIAEGYSVSREKKESFPLTVTSAQKNPTAFYLCASSISGLGSGANVLTFGAGSRLTVL.

This rearrangement joins TRBV5-8 to TRBJ2-7, with 8 bases aligning to TRBD2. CDR3 length equals 14 residues. Trimming at V came to 4 bases and at J to 1 base, leaving 4 bases not matched to a gene. Germline values: CDR1 SGHTS, CDR2 YDEGEE. DNA of the CDR3: TGTGCCAGCAGCAGAGCGGGAGCTTCCTACGAGCAGTACTTC. It yields the protein CASSRAGASYEQYF. Looking up the rest from reference TRBV5-8 and TRBJ2-7 gives the full variable domain: EAGVTQSPTHLIKTRGQQATLRCSPISGHTSVYWYQQALGLGLQFLLWYDEGEERNRGNFPPRFSGRQFPNYSSELNVNALELEDSALYLCASSRAGASYEQYFGPGTRLTVT.

In its sample, this clone was seen once. The V and J genes are TRBV3-1 (or the pseudogene TRBV3-2) and TRBJ2-3, with D perhaps TRBD2 (5 bases). There are 17 residues in the CDR3. V was shortened by 0 bases and J by 1 base, with 14 bases between the two germline ends. CDR1 is LGHDT and CDR2 is YNNKEL in the germline V gene (reference sequence). CDR3 nucleotides: TGTGCCAGCAGCCAAGAGGCCCCTCTAGCTCGCACAGATACGCAGTATTTT. Translation gives CASSQEAPLARTDTQYF.

The CDR3 protein is CASSPVGGLKTQYF. The CDR3 coding sequence is TGTGCCAGCAGCCCTGTGGGAGGGCTGAAGACCCAGTACTTC. The chain is built from TRBV7-9 and TRBJ2-5, with TRBD2 matching 7 bases. This CDR3 contains 14 residues. Unmatched junction bases numbered 9, after V lost 5 bases and J lost 6 bases. Per the germline V gene, CDR1 is SEHNR and CDR2 is FQNEAQ (reference sequence).

The gene calls are TRBV5-1 and TRBJ1-1; the match to TRBD1 covers 7 bases. This CDR3 contains 15 residues. Germline V gives CDR1 SGHRS, CDR2 YFSETQ. Unmatched junction bases numbered 12, after V lost 4 bases and J lost 6 bases. As DNA, the CDR3 is TGCGCCAGCAGCCCTCAACCGGGACAGAGGTCTGAAGCTTTCTTT. This gives the protein CASSPQPGQRSEAFF.

The V gene is TRBV29-1, the J gene TRBJ1-1; no clear D gene. Trimming pared 3 bases from V and 1 base from J, leaving 9 bases between. Germline values: CDR1 SQVTM, CDR2 ANQGSEA. This CDR3 spans 13 amino acids. CDR3 protein: CSVELLANTEAFF. The CDR3 DNA reads TGCAGCGTTGAGCTTCTAGCGAACACTGAAGCTTTCTTT.

The CDR3 loop is CASSPNDPRQEQYF. In DNA, the CDR3 is TGCGCCAGCAGCCCAAACGACCCTCGACAGGAGCAGTACTTC. The chain links TRBV5-1 to TRBJ2-7, with D perhaps matching TRBD1 (5 bases). V was cut by 4 bases and J by 7 bases, with 18 bases left in between. In germline, CDR1 is SGHRS, CDR2 YFSETQ. The CDR3 is made up of 14 amino acids. Combining the CDR3 with reference TRBV5-1 and TRBJ2-7 gives the whole variable domain KAGVTQTPRYLIKTRGQQVTLSCSPISGHRSVSWYQQTPGQGLQFLFEYFSETQRNKGNFPGRFSGRQFSNSRSEMNVSTLELGDSALYLCASSPNDPRQEQYFGPGTRLTVT.